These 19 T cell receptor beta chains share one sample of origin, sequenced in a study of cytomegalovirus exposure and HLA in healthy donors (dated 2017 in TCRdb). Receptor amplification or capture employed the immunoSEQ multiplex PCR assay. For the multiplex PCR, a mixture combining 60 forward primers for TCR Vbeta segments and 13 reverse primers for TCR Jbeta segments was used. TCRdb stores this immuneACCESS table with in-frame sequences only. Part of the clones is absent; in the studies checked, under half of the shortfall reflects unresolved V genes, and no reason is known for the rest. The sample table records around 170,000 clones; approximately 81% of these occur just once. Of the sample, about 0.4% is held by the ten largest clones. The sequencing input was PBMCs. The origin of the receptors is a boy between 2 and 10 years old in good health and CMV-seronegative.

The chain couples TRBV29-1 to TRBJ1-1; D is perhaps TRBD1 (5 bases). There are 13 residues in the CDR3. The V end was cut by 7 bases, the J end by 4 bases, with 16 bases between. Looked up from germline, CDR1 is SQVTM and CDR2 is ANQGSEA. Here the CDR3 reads CSARAGRGTEAFF. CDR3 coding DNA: TGCAGCGCTCGGGCGGGGCGAGGCACTGAAGCTTTCTTT. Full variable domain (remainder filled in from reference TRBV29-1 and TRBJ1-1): SAVISQKPSRDICQRGTSLTIQCQVDSQVTMMFWYRQQPGQSLTLIATANQGSEATYESGFVIDKFPISRPNLTFSTLTVSNMSPEDSSIYLCSARAGRGTEAFFGQGTRLTVV.

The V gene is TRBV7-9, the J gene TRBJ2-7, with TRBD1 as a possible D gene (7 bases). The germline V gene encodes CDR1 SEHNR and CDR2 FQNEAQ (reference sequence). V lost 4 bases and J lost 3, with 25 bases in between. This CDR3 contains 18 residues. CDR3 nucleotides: TGTGCCAGCAGCTCCAACCCTCCCCGCAGGGGGGTAAGCTACGAGCAGTACTTC. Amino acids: CASSSNPPRRGVSYEQYF.

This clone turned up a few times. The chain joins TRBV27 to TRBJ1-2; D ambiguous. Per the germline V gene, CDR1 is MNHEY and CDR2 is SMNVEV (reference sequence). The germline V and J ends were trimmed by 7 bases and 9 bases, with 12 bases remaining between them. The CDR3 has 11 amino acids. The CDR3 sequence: CASTPSGCYTF. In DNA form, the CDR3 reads TGTGCCAGCACCCCCTCTGGCTGCTACACCTTC.

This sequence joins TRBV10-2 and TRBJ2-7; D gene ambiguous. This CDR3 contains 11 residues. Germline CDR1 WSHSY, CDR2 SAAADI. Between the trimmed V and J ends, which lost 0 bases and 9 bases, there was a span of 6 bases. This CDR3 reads CASSESAGQYF. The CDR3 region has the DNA TGCGCCAGCAGTGAGTCTGCAGGGCAGTACTTC.

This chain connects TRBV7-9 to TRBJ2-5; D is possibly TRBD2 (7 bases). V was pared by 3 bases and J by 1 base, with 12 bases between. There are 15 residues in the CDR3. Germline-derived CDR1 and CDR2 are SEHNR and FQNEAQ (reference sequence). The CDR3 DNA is TGTGCCAGCAGCTTTCCGCGGGGGCTCCAAGAGACCCAGTACTTC. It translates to CASSFPRGLQETQYF.

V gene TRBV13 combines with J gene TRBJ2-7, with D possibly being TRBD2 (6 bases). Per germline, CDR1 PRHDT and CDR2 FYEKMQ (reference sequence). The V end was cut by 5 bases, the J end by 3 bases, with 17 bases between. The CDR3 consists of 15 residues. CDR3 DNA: TGTGCCAGCAGCGCCAAGGACTATACAAACTACGAGCAGTACTTC. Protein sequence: CASSAKDYTNYEQYF.

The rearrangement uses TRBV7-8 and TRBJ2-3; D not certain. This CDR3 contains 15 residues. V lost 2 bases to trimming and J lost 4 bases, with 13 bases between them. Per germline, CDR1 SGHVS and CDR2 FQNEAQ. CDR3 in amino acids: CASSLNLKLADTQYF. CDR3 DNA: TGTGCCAGCAGCTTAAATTTGAAGCTAGCAGATACGCAGTATTTT.

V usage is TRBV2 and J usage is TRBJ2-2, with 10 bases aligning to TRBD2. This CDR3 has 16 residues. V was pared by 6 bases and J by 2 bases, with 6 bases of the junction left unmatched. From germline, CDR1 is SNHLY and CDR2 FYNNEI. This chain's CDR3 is CASSELAGRNTGELFF. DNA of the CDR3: TGTGCCAGCAGCGAACTAGCGGGAAGAAACACCGGGGAGCTGTTTTTT.

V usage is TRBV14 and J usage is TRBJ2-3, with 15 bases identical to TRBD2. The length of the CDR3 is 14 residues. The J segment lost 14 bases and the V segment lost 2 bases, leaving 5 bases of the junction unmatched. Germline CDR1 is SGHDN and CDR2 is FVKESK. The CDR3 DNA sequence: TGTGCCAGCAGCCAAAGGACTAGCGGGAGGGGATGGTATTTT. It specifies CASSQRTSGRGWYF.

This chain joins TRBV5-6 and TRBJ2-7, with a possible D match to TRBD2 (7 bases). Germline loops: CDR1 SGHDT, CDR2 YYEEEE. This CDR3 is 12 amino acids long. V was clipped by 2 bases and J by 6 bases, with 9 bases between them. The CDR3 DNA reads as TGTGCCAGCAGCTTAGGGGGGGCCGAGCAGTACTTC. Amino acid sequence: CASSLGGAEQYF.

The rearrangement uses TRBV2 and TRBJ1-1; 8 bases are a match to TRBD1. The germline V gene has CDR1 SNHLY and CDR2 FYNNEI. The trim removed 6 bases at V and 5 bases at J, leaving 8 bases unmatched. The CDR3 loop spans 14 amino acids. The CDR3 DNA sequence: TGTGCCAGCAGGAGGAATAACAGGGGGACTGAAGCTTTCTTT. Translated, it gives CASRRNNRGTEAFF.

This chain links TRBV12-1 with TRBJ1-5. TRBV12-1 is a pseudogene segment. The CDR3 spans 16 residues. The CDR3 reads CASSSKSGVSNQPQHF. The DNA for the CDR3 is TGTGCCAGCAGCTCTAAAAGTGGTGTTAGCAATCAGCCCCAGCATTTT.

CDR3 nucleotide sequence: TGTGCCAGCAGCCAACTGACAGGCCCCCTGTCCTACAATGAGCAGTTCTTC. This codes for CASSQLTGPLSYNEQFF. The chain is built from TRBV27 and TRBJ2-1, with D perhaps TRBD1 (6 bases). The length of the CDR3 is 17 residues. Trimming took off 6 bases at V and 1 base at J, with 19 bases between the two ends. Germline CDR1 and CDR2: MNHEY and SMNVEV (reference sequence).

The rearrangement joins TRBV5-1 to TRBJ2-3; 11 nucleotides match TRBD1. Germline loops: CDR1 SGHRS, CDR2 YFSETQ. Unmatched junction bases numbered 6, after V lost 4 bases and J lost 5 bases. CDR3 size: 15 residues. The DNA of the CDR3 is TGCGCCAGCAGCGCGGACAGGGGGCGTAGAGATACGCAGTATTTT. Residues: CASSADRGRRDTQYF.

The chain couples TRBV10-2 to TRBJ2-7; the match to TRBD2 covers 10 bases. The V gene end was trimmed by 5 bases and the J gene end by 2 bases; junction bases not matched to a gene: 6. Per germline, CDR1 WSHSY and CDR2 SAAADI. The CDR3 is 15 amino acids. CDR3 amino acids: CASSSGLATPYEQYF. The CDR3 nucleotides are TGCGCCAGCAGTTCGGGACTAGCGACCCCCTACGAGCAGTACTTC.

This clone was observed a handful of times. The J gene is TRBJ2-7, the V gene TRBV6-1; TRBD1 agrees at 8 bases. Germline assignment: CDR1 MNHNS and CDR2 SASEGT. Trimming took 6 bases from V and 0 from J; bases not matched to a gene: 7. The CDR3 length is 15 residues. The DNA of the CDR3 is TGTGCCAGCAGAGGGGGACAGGTTAGCTCCTACGAGCAGTACTTC. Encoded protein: CASRGGQVSSYEQYF.

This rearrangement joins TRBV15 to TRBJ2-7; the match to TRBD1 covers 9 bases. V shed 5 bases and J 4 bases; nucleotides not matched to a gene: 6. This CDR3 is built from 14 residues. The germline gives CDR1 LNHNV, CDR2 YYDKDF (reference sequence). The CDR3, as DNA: TGTGCCACCAGCTCACGGACAGGGGATTACGAGCAGTACTTC. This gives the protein CATSSRTGDYEQYF.

The CDR3 sequence: CASSFRQGNQPQHF. Written as DNA, the CDR3 is TGTGCCAGCAGTTTCCGACAGGGGAATCAGCCCCAGCATTTT. The chain uses TRBV27 and TRBJ1-5; 8 bases are shared with TRBD1. Germline V gene sequence: CDR1 MNHEY, CDR2 SMNVEV (reference sequence). This CDR3 has 14 residues. With 3 bases clipped from V and 4 bases from J, the junction kept 2 bases outside the gene matches.

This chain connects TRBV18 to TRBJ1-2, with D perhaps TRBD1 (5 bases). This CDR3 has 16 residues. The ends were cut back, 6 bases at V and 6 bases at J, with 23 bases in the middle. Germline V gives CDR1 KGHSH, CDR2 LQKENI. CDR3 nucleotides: TGTGCCAGCTCCGCCGCGGGACGACGGACCGGGGATGGCTACACCTTC. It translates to CASSAAGRRTGDGYTF.